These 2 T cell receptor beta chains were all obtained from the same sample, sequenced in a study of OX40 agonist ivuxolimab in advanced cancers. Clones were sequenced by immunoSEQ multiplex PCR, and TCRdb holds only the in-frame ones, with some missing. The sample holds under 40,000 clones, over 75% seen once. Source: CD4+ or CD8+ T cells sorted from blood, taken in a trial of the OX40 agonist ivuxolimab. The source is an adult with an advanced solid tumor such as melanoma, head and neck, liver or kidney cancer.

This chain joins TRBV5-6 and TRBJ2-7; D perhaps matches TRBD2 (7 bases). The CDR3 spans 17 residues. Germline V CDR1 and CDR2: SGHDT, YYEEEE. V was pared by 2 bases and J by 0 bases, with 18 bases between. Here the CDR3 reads CASSFGGAGIFSYEQYF. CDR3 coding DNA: TGTGCCAGCAGCTTTGGGGGGGCAGGGATTTTCTCCTACGAGCAGTACTTC. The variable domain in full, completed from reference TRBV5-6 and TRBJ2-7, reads DAGVTQSPTHLIKTRGQQVTLRCSPKSGHDTVSWYQQALGQGPQFIFQYYEEEERQRGNFPDRFSGHQFPNYSSELNVNALLLGDSALYLCASSFGGAGIFSYEQYFGPGTRLTVT.

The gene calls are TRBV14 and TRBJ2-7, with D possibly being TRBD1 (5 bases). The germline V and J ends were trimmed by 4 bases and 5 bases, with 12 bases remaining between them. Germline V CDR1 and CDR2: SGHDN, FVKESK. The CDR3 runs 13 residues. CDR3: CASSPTRAHEQYF. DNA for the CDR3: TGTGCCAGCAGCCCTACCAGGGCGCACGAGCAGTACTTC.